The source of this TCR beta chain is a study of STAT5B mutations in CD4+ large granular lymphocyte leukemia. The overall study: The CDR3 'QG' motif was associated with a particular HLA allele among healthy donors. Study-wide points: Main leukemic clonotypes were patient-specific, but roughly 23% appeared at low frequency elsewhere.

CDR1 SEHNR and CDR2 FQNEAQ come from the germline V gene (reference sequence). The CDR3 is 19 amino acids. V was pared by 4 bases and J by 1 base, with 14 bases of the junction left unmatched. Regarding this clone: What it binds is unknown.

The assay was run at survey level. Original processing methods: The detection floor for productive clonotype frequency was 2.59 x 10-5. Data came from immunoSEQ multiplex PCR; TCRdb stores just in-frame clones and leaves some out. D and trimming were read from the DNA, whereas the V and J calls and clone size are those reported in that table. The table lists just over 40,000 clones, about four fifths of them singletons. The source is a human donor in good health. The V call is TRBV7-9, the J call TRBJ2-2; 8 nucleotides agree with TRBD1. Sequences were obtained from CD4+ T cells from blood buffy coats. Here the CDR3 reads CASSSMNLRQGKNTGELFF. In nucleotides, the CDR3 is TGTGCCAGCAGCTCCATGAACCTTCGACAGGGGAAGAACACCGGGGAGCTGTTTTTT.